One TCR beta chain is described in this entry. The data were taken from a study of cytomegalovirus exposure and HLA in healthy donors. The CDR3 loop spans 14 amino acids. Germline-derived CDR1 and CDR2 are SGHTA and FQGNSA. Deletions cut 5 bases from V and 5 bases from J, with 15 bases between. It was with 60 Vbeta and 13 Jbeta primers that the PCR ran. Clones were sequenced by immunoSEQ multiplex PCR, and TCRdb holds only the in-frame ones, with some missing. This sample yields about 110,000 clones, of which around 88% are seen a single time; approximately 1.8% belongs to the top ten. The specimen sequenced was PBMCs. This rearrangement joins TRBV7-2 to TRBJ2-5; possibly TRBD1 for D (6 bases). The clonotype originates from a man aged 40-49 years in good health and CMV-seronegative. CDR3 amino acids: CASSPRQAQETQYF. CDR3 nucleotides: TGTGCCAGCAGCCCCCGACAGGCCCAGGAGACCCAGTACTTC.